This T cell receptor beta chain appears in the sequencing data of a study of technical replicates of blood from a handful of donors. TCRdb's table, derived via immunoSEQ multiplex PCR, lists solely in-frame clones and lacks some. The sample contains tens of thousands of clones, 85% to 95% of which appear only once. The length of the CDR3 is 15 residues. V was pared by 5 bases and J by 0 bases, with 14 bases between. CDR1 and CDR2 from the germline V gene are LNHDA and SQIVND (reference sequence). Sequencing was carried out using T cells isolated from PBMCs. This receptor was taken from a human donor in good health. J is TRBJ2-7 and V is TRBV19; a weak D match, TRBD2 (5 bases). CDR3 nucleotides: TGTGCCAGTAGTGCAGAGCGGCTCAGCTCCTACGAGCAGTACTTC. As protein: CASSAERLSSYEQYF.